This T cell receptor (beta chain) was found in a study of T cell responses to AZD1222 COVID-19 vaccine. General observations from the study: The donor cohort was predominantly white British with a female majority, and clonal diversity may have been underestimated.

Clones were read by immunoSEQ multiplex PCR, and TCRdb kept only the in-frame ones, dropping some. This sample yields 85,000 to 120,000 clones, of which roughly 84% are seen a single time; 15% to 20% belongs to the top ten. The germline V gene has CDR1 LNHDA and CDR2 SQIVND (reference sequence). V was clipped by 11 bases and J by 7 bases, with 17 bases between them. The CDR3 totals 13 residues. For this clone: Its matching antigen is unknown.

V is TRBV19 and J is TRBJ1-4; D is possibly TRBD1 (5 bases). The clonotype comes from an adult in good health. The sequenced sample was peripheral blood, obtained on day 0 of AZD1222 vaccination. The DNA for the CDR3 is TGTGCCGCGGCGAGGCAGGGAGGTGAAAAACTGTTTTTT. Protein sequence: CAAARQGGEKLFF.